These 6 T cell receptor beta chains share one sample of origin, sequenced in a study of blood T cell repertoires in COVID-19. This table comes from immunoSEQ multiplex PCR, and its TCRdb copy is limited to in-frame clones, with some not included. The table has about 180,000 clones, roughly 87% seen once. Sequencing used PBMCs or T cells enriched from blood (not recorded which). The receptors were gathered from a human donor with acute COVID-19. The donor label of this sample is uncertain.

This chain joins TRBV6-1 and TRBJ1-5; D is undetermined. Germline CDR1 MNHNS, CDR2 SASEGT. The length of the CDR3 is 12 residues. V lost 6 bases to trimming and J lost 12 bases, with 15 bases between them. The CDR3 nucleotides read TGTGCCAGCAGCCTCGACGGTACGGGCCAGCATTTT. Its translation is CASSLDGTGQHF.

The chain employs TRBV4-3 and TRBJ1-2; possibly TRBD1 for D (5 bases). Germline CDR1 LGHNA, CDR2 YSLEER. The CDR3 runs 15 residues. V shed 4 bases and J shed 6 bases, with 18 bases lying between them. The CDR3 loop is CASSPELAGGDGYTF. The CDR3 DNA reads as TGCGCCAGCAGCCCCGAACTGGCAGGAGGGGATGGCTACACCTTC.

This chain uses TRBV6-2 or TRBV6-3 with TRBJ1-1; 9 bases line up with TRBD1. The CDR3 has 19 amino acids. Germline CDR1 reads MNHEY; CDR2 reads SVGEGT. V was pared by 0 bases and J by 1 base, with 12 bases of the junction left unmatched. The CDR3 region is CASSYSRKDRGWANTEAFF. The CDR3 DNA reads as TGTGCCAGCAGTTACTCCCGGAAGGACAGGGGATGGGCGAACACTGAAGCTTTCTTT.

The chain couples TRBV30 to TRBJ2-3; 7 nucleotides agree with TRBD2. The CDR3 runs 13 residues. The V segment lost 0 bases and the J segment 8 bases; nucleotides outside the gene matches: 5. Germline-derived CDR1 and CDR2 are GTSNPN and SVGIG (reference sequence). CDR3 protein: CAWSVRASGTQYF. Written as DNA, the CDR3 is TGTGCCTGGAGTGTACGGGCTAGCGGTACGCAGTATTTT.

The rearrangement links TRBV24-1 to TRBJ1-1; possible D gene TRBD1, 6 bases. Germline loops: CDR1 KGHDR, CDR2 SFDVKD. Trimming pared 1 base from V and 11 bases from J, leaving 13 bases between. The CDR3 covers 13 residues. CDR3 loop: CATSDFTGGVAFF. In DNA, the CDR3 is TGTGCCACCAGTGATTTCACGGGGGGCGTCGCTTTCTTT.

CDR3 coding DNA: TGTGCCATCAGTGAAGCAGGGGCGGGTGGCTACACCTTC. This translates into CAISEAGAGGYTF. The rearrangement links TRBV10-3 to TRBJ1-2; tentative D call: TRBD1 (6 bases). Trimming took off 3 bases at V and 7 bases at J, with 12 bases between the two ends. Germline V lookup: CDR1 ENHRY, CDR2 SYGVKD. This CDR3 contains 13 residues.